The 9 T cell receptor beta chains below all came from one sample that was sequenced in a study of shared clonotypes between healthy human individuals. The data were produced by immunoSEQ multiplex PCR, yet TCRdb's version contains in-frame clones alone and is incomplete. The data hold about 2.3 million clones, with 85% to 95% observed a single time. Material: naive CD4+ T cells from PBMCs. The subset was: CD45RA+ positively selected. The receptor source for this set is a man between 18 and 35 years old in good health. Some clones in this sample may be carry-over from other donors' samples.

This CDR3 reads CASSRYRDTYEQYF. The CDR3 DNA is TGTGCCAGCAGTCGATACAGGGATACCTACGAGCAGTACTTC. The rearrangement joins TRBV28 to TRBJ2-7; tentative D call: TRBD1 (6 bases). The ends were cut back, 5 bases at V and 2 bases at J, with 13 bases in the middle. Germline CDR1 MDHEN, CDR2 SYDVKM. This CDR3 spans 14 amino acids.

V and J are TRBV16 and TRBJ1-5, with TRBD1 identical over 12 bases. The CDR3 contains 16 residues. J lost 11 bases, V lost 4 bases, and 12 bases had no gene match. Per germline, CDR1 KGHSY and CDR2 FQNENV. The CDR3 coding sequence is TGTGCCAGCAGCCCGAGGGACAGGGGGCGCGGGTCATCCCAGCATTTT. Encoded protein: CASSPRDRGRGSSQHF.

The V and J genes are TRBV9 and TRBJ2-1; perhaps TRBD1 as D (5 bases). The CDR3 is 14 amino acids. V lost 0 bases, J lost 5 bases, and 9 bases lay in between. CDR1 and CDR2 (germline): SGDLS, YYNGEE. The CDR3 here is CASSVAPRDNEQFF. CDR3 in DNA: TGTGCCAGCAGCGTAGCTCCCAGGGACAATGAGCAGTTCTTC. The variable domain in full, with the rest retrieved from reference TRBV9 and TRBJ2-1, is DSGVTQTPKHLITATGQRVTLRCSPRSGDLSVYWYQQSLDQGLQFLIQYYNGEERAKGNILERFSAQQFPDLHSELNLSSLELGDSALYFCASSVAPRDNEQFFGPGTRLTVL.

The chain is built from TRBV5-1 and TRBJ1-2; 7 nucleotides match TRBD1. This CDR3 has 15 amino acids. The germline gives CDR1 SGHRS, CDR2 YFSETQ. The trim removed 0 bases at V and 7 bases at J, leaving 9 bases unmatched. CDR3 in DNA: TGCGCCAGCAGCTTGGTCGGAGACAGGGTTGGTGGCTACACCTTC. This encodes CASSLVGDRVGGYTF.

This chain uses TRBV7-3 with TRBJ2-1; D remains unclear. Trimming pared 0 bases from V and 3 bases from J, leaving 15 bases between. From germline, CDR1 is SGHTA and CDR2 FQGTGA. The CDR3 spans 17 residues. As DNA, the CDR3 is TGTGCCAGCAGCTTAACAAGTGCAGCGCCCGACTACAATGAGCAGTTCTTC. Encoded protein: CASSLTSAAPDYNEQFF.

The CDR3 DNA sequence: TGTGCCAGCAGTTTTCGGGACAGGGGAAAGGTCACTGAAGCTTTCTTT. It yields the protein CASSFRDRGKVTEAFF. This chain joins TRBV6-6 and TRBJ1-1; 10 bases fit TRBD1. Germline loops: CDR1 MNHNY, CDR2 SVGAGI (reference sequence). V shed 4 bases, J shed 4 bases, and the junction held 9 bases outside the gene matches. This CDR3 spans 16 amino acids.

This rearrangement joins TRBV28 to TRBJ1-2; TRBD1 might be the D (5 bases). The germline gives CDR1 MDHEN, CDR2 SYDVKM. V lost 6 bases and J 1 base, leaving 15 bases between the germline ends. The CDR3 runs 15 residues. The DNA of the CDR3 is TGTGCCAGCAGCCTGGGGGGTCTTGATAACTATGGCTACACCTTC. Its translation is CASSLGGLDNYGYTF.

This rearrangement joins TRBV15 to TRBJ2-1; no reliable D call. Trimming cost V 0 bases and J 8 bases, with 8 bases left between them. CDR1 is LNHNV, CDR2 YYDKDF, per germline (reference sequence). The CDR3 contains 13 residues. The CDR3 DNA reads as TGTGCCACCAGCAGAGATCGAAGGGATGAGCAGTTCTTC. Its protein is CATSRDRRDEQFF.

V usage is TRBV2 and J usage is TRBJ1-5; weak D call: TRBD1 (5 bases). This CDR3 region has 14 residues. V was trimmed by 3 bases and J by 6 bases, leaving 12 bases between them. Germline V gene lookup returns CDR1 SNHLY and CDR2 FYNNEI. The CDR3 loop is CASSDLGGGQPQHF. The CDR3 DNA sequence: TGTGCCAGCAGTGACTTGGGGGGGGGTCAGCCCCAGCATTTT. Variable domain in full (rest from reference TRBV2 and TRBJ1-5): EPEVTQTPSHQVTQMGQEVILRCVPISNHLYFYWYRQILGQKVEFLVSFYNNEISEKSEIFDDQFSVERPDGSNFTLKIRSTKLEDSAMYFCASSDLGGGQPQHFGDGTRLSIL.